What follows are 30 T cell receptor beta chains derived from one specimen sequenced in a study of cytomegalovirus exposure and HLA in healthy donors. Data came from immunoSEQ multiplex PCR; TCRdb stores just in-frame clones and leaves some out. The table lists about 140,000 clones, about 90% of them singletons. The sample comprised PBMCs. These receptors were taken from a man aged 18 to 30 in good health and CMV-seronegative.

The chain has TRBV6-5 and TRBJ2-5; D not certain. The CDR3 has 13 residues. The germline CDR1 and CDR2 sequences are MNHEY and SVGAGI. Between the trimmed V and J ends, which lost 0 bases and 2 bases, there was a span of 4 bases. Here the CDR3 reads CASSYSRQETQYF. In DNA, the CDR3 is TGTGCCAGCAGTTACTCCAGACAAGAGACCCAGTACTTC.

This chain joins TRBV7-9 and TRBJ1-4, with D possibly TRBD1 on 5 matching bases. Germline CDR1 is SEHNR and CDR2 is FQNEAQ (reference sequence). The CDR3 spans 15 residues. The V gene lost 5 bases and the J gene lost 8 bases, with 18 bases spanning the gap. The CDR3 spells CASSRTIKGEEKLFF. The DNA of the CDR3 is TGTGCCAGCAGCCGGACAATAAAAGGAGAGGAAAAACTGTTTTTT.

J is TRBJ2-5 and V is TRBV18; a possible D gene is TRBD1 (6 bases). CDR1 KGHSH and CDR2 LQKENI come from the germline V gene. This CDR3 has 15 amino acids. V was cut by 3 bases and J by 5 bases, with 16 bases left in between. CDR3 loop: CASSPGAGVVETQYF. The CDR3 coding sequence is TGTGCCAGCTCACCGGGGGCAGGGGTCGTGGAGACCCAGTACTTC. The whole variable domain, filled in from reference TRBV18 and TRBJ2-5, reads NAGVMQNPRHLVRRRGQEARLRCSPMKGHSHVYWYRQLPEEGLKFMVYLQKENIIDESGMPKERFSAEFPKEGPSILRIQQVVRGDSAAYFCASSPGAGVVETQYFGPGTRLLVL.

The gene calls are TRBV27 and TRBJ2-7; 7 bases agree with TRBD2. The CDR3 sequence is 15 residues long. V lost 4 bases, J lost 4 bases, and 10 bases stayed unmatched. From germline, CDR1 is MNHEY and CDR2 SMNVEV (reference sequence). CDR3 coding DNA: TGTGCCAGCAGTTACCTAGGGCTAGCGGCGTACGAGCAGTACTTC. Translating gives CASSYLGLAAYEQYF.

The rearrangement uses TRBV5-1 and TRBJ2-3; 7 bases align to TRBD2. The germline V gene has CDR1 SGHRS and CDR2 YFSETQ. CDR3 length: 14 amino acids. Trimming at V came to 7 bases and at J to 2 bases, leaving 7 bases not matched to a gene. The CDR3, as DNA: TGCGCCAGCGGCCCCGGGACTAACACAGATACGCAGTATTTT. Translating gives CASGPGTNTDTQYF.

CDR3 in DNA: TGTGCCAGCACCCCGGGACAGCTCTATGAGCAGTTCTTC. This translates into CASTPGQLYEQFF. The V call is TRBV6-6, the J call TRBJ2-1, with 7 bases fitting TRBD1. The CDR3 loop spans 13 amino acids. Trimming cost V 7 bases and J 8 bases; bases outside gene matches: 8. Germline CDR1 MNHNY, CDR2 SVGAGI (reference sequence).

The chain joins TRBV25-1 to TRBJ1-1; the match to TRBD1 covers 7 bases. V was pared by 1 base and J by 1 base, with 6 bases of the junction left unmatched. CDR1 MGHDK and CDR2 SYGVNS come from the germline V gene. The CDR3 length is 16 residues. The CDR3 sequence is CASSEFGTERNTEAFF. DNA of the CDR3: TGTGCCAGCAGTGAATTTGGGACAGAAAGGAACACTGAAGCTTTCTTT.

The chain carries TRBV6-1 and TRBJ1-1; 7 nucleotides align to TRBD1. The germline CDR1 and CDR2 sequences are MNHNS and SASEGT. The length of the CDR3 is 10 residues. V dropped 6 bases and J dropped 13; count of bases not matched to a gene: 5. This CDR3 reads CASRNTGVFF. In DNA, the CDR3 is TGTGCCAGCAGAAATACAGGGGTTTTCTTT.

V usage is TRBV5-5 and J usage is TRBJ2-1, with 11 nucleotides matching TRBD2. The J segment lost 5 bases and the V segment lost 4 bases, leaving 5 bases of the junction unmatched. The CDR3 is 15 residues long. CDR1 is SGHKS and CDR2 is YYEKEE in the germline V gene (reference sequence). This CDR3 is CASSVIAGGHNEQFF. The CDR3, as DNA: TGTGCCAGCAGCGTGATAGCGGGAGGGCACAATGAGCAGTTCTTC.

The chain is built from TRBV15 and TRBJ2-1; possible D gene TRBD1, 6 bases. Germline V CDR1 and CDR2: LNHNV, YYDKDF (reference sequence). The CDR3 is 12 residues long. Trimming stripped 4 bases from V and 7 bases from J, with 8 bases between. As DNA, the CDR3 is TGTGCCACCAGCATCGACAGGAATGAGCAGTTCTTC. Protein product: CATSIDRNEQFF.

This rearrangement joins TRBV11-1 to TRBJ2-7; 8 nucleotides line up with TRBD1. CDR3 length: 15 amino acids. CDR1 and CDR2 from the germline V gene are SGHAT and FQDESV (reference sequence). With 5 bases clipped from V and 3 bases from J, the junction kept 9 bases outside the gene matches. CDR3 residues: CASSVPTGGVYEQYF. The CDR3 nucleotides are TGTGCCAGCAGCGTACCAACAGGGGGAGTCTACGAGCAGTACTTC.

The CDR3 spells CASSPTRGDRRFYEQYF. The CDR3 nucleotides are TGTGCCAGCTCACCCACCCGCGGGGACAGGCGCTTCTACGAGCAGTACTTC. This sequence joins TRBV18 and TRBJ2-7; 8 bases map to TRBD1. CDR3 size: 17 residues. Germline V CDR1 and CDR2: KGHSH, LQKENI. V lost 3 bases, J lost 3 bases, and 13 bases stayed unmatched.

The chain links TRBV13 to TRBJ2-1; D is possibly TRBD1 (6 bases). Germline values: CDR1 PRHDT, CDR2 FYEKMQ (reference sequence). V was clipped by 1 base and J by 7 bases, with 17 bases between them. This CDR3 is 16 amino acids long. CDR3 amino acids: CASSLVAFGRGNEQFF. CDR3 coding DNA: TGTGCCAGCAGCTTAGTAGCGTTCGGCAGGGGAAATGAGCAGTTCTTC.

The J gene is TRBJ2-2, the V gene TRBV7-9; 10 bases line up with TRBD1. Germline CDR1 and CDR2: SEHNR and FQNEAQ (reference sequence). The CDR3 sequence is 15 residues long. V was pared by 5 bases and J by 1 base, with 1 base of the junction left unmatched. The CDR3 protein is CASSRTGGNTGELFF. The CDR3 nucleotides are TGTGCCAGCAGCCGGACAGGGGGGAACACCGGGGAGCTGTTTTTT.

The rearrangement joins TRBV4-1 to TRBJ1-2; 7 nucleotides agree with TRBD1. J gave up 2 bases and V 4 bases, and 10 bases lay outside the gene matches. This CDR3 contains 16 residues. Per the germline V gene, CDR1 is MGHRA and CDR2 is YSYEKL. The CDR3 DNA reads TGCGCCAGCAGCCGAGCCGGGACAGCGACGAACTATGGCTACACCTTC. It yields the protein CASSRAGTATNYGYTF.

This clone was found once. V is TRBV6-5 and J is TRBJ2-7, with D possibly TRBD2 on 6 matching bases. CDR3 length equals 12 residues. CDR1 MNHEY and CDR2 SVGAGI come from the germline V gene. Trimming took off 4 bases at V and 7 bases at J, with 11 bases between the two ends. CDR3 sequence reads: CASSFGGREQYF. In DNA, the CDR3 is TGTGCCAGCAGTTTCGGAGGGAGGGAGCAGTACTTC.

The genes are TRBV27 and TRBJ2-7; a weak D match, TRBD2 (6 bases). There are 16 residues in the CDR3. Per the germline V gene, CDR1 is MNHEY and CDR2 is SMNVEV (reference sequence). Trimming took 5 bases from V and 0 from J, leaving 17 bases between them. CDR3 DNA sequence: TGTGCCAGCAGTCCATCTATAGGGCGGGGCTCCTACGAGCAGTACTTC. Protein product: CASSPSIGRGSYEQYF.

The CDR3 bases are TGTGCCAGCAGCTCCCTGCGCGCGGTTTACGAGCAGTACTTC. Its translation is CASSSLRAVYEQYF. The rearrangement links TRBV11-2 to TRBJ2-7; D is uncertain. Trimming cost V 4 bases and J 4 bases, with 14 bases left between them. This CDR3 spans 14 amino acids. CDR1 is SGHAT and CDR2 is FQNNGV in the germline V gene.

The V call is TRBV5-1, the J call TRBJ2-2, with 7 bases lining up with TRBD1. Germline V gene lookup returns CDR1 SGHRS and CDR2 YFSETQ. The CDR3 extends over 15 amino acids. Unmatched junction bases numbered 10, after V lost 6 bases and J lost 5 bases. The CDR3 DNA follows: TGCGCCAGCACAACGACAGGGAAAAGGACCGGGGAGCTGTTTTTT. It specifies CASTTTGKRTGELFF.

The chain has TRBV29-1 and TRBJ2-7; 7 bases map to TRBD1. The V segment lost 8 bases and the J segment 3 bases; nucleotides outside the gene matches: 13. CDR1 is SQVTM, CDR2 ANQGSEA, per germline. This CDR3 has 14 amino acids. DNA for the CDR3: TGCAGCCATATTCCCGGACAGGTAATCTACGAGCAGTACTTC. It specifies CSHIPGQVIYEQYF.

V and J are TRBV15 and TRBJ2-5; TRBD1 matches at 7 bases. CDR1 LNHNV and CDR2 YYDKDF come from the germline V gene (reference sequence). This CDR3 comprises 15 residues. Unmatched junction bases numbered 5, after V lost 3 bases and J lost 1 base. CDR3 nucleotides: TGTGCCACCAGCAGTACGACAGGGCTCCAAGAGACCCAGTACTTC. This gives the protein CATSSTTGLQETQYF.

The chain employs TRBV27 and TRBJ2-7; weak D call: TRBD2 (5 bases). CDR3 size: 15 residues. Germline V gene data show CDR1 as MNHEY and CDR2 as SMNVEV (reference sequence). With 4 bases removed from V and 5 bases from J, the gap between germline ends came to 18 bases. CDR3 coding DNA: TGTGCCAGCAGTTCCCCCCCCAGAGGGCACCACGAGCAGTACTTC. Translation: CASSSPPRGHHEQYF.

This chain joins TRBV13 and TRBJ1-2, with 8 positions matching TRBD1. Germline CDR1 and CDR2: PRHDT and FYEKMQ (reference sequence). CDR3 length: 16 amino acids. V was pared by 0 bases and J by 2 bases, with 5 bases of the junction left unmatched. The CDR3 sequence is CASSLGSTGDNYGYTF. In nucleotides, the CDR3 is TGTGCCAGCAGCTTAGGATCGACAGGGGACAACTATGGCTACACCTTC.

The chain recombines TRBV14 with TRBJ2-5; 7 bases are shared with TRBD1. The V segment lost 0 bases and the J segment 9 bases; nucleotides outside the gene matches: 7. This CDR3 contains 14 residues. The germline CDR1 and CDR2 sequences are SGHDN and FVKESK. Here the CDR3 reads CASSQDWAGGAQYF. The CDR3 DNA sequence: TGTGCCAGCAGCCAAGATTGGGCAGGGGGTGCCCAGTACTTC.

The chain links TRBV19 to TRBJ2-2; TRBD2 matches at 8 bases. J gave up 5 bases and V 7 bases, and 6 bases lay outside the gene matches. Germline V lookup: CDR1 LNHDA, CDR2 SQIVND (reference sequence). The CDR3 runs to 14 residues. CDR3 coding DNA: TGTGCCAGTACCAAGCGGGAGCGGACCGGGGAGCTGTTTTTT. This translates into CASTKRERTGELFF.

The chain uses TRBV6-5 and TRBJ2-5; weak D call: TRBD1 (6 bases). The CDR3 spans 14 residues. Germline-derived CDR1 and CDR2 are MNHEY and SVGAGI. Trimming took 0 bases from V and 6 from J, leaving 11 bases between them. CDR3 bases: TGTGCCAGCAGTTACTCGACCGGACAGAAGACCCAGTACTTC. This translates into CASSYSTGQKTQYF.

J is TRBJ2-7 and V is TRBV19; 9 bases are shared with TRBD2. There are 13 residues in the CDR3. Germline loops: CDR1 LNHDA, CDR2 SQIVND (reference sequence). J was trimmed by 2 bases and V by 4 bases; bases with no gene match: 0. Here the CDR3 reads CASSSGRAYEQYF. The CDR3, as DNA: TGTGCCAGTAGTAGCGGGAGGGCCTACGAGCAGTACTTC.

The chain uses TRBV27 and TRBJ2-1; TRBD1 agrees at 11 bases. This CDR3 comprises 17 residues. CDR1 is MNHEY and CDR2 is SMNVEV in the germline V gene (reference sequence). V lost 4 bases and J lost 6; bases outside the gene matches: 11. CDR3 nucleotide sequence: TGTGCCAGCAGTTCACTTTACCGGGACAGGGGGGTCAATGAGCAGTTCTTC. Amino acid sequence: CASSSLYRDRGVNEQFF.

CDR3 nucleotides: TGTGCCAGCAGTGGAACTAGCGGTCAAGAGACCCAGTACTTC. The encoded protein is CASSGTSGQETQYF. V is TRBV6-1 and J is TRBJ2-5, with 8 bases identical to TRBD2. This CDR3 has 14 amino acids. V lost 4 bases and J lost 2; bases outside the gene matches: 3. CDR1 is MNHNS, CDR2 SASEGT, per germline.

The chain uses TRBV15 and TRBJ1-1; possibly TRBD1 for D (5 bases). The V end was cut by 0 bases, the J end by 3 bases, with 14 bases between. Per the germline V gene, CDR1 is LNHNV and CDR2 is YYDKDF (reference sequence). This CDR3 is 16 amino acids long. The CDR3 region has the DNA TGTGCCACCAGCAGAGATTGGATGGACACCTACACTGAAGCTTTCTTT. It translates to CATSRDWMDTYTEAFF. Drawing the rest from reference TRBV15 and TRBJ1-1, the complete variable domain is DAMVIQNPRYQVTQFGKPVTLSCSQTLNHNVMYWYQQKSSQAPKLLFHYYDKDFNNEADTPDNFQSRRPNTSFCFLDIRSPGLGDTAMYLCATSRDWMDTYTEAFFGQGTRLTVV.